These 31 T cell receptor beta chains were all obtained from the same sample, sequenced in a study of T cell responses to AZD1222 COVID-19 vaccine. Method: immunoSEQ multiplex PCR; TCRdb's copy keeps in-frame clones and lacks some. The table has around 140,000 clones, approximately 93% seen once. The sequencing used peripheral blood, collected after recovery from COVID-19. The receptors originated from an adult who had recovered from COVID-19.

This chain connects TRBV18 to TRBJ2-1; D is unclear. The CDR3 loop spans 13 amino acids. Germline V gene sequence: CDR1 KGHSH, CDR2 LQKENI. V shed 1 base and J shed 8 bases, with 9 bases lying between them. This CDR3 is CASSPRPRDEQFF. In nucleotides, the CDR3 is TGTGCCAGCTCACCACGCCCTAGGGATGAGCAGTTCTTC. Complete variable domain (other parts from reference TRBV18 and TRBJ2-1): NAGVMQNPRHLVRRRGQEARLRCSPMKGHSHVYWYRQLPEEGLKFMVYLQKENIIDESGMPKERFSAEFPKEGPSILRIQQVVRGDSAAYFCASSPRPRDEQFFGPGTRLTVL.

The chain has TRBV5-6 and TRBJ1-5; D may be TRBD1 (6 bases). The germline CDR1 and CDR2 sequences are SGHDT and YYEEEE. Trimming stripped 2 bases from V and 5 bases from J, with 11 bases between. This CDR3 contains 14 residues. The CDR3 loop is CASSLAGGHQPQHF. The CDR3 bases are TGTGCCAGCAGCTTAGCCGGGGGCCATCAGCCCCAGCATTTT.

The V gene is TRBV18, the J gene TRBJ2-7; 8 bases agree with TRBD1. The CDR3 runs 15 residues. J was trimmed by 4 bases and V by 4 bases; bases with no gene match: 9. In germline, CDR1 is KGHSH, CDR2 LQKENI. Here the CDR3 DNA reads TGTGCCAGCTCACTCCCCCACGGACAGGGTTACGAGCAGTACTTC. Encoded protein: CASSLPHGQGYEQYF.

The rearrangement joins TRBV18 to TRBJ2-7; no clear D gene. The germline V gene has CDR1 KGHSH and CDR2 LQKENI. V was cut by 4 bases and J by 3 bases, with 10 bases left in between. This CDR3 is built from 13 residues. CDR3 bases: TGTGCCAGCTCACGTAGAGATTACTACGAGCAGTACTTC. Its translation is CASSRRDYYEQYF.

This sequence joins TRBV11-2 and TRBJ2-1, with TRBD2 as a possible D gene (5 bases). This CDR3 contains 16 residues. The ends were cut back, 5 bases at V and 1 base at J, with 15 bases in the middle. Germline CDR1 is SGHAT and CDR2 is FQNNGV. The CDR3 coding sequence is TGTGCCAGCAGCCGACAAGGGAGTCGGTCCTACAATGAGCAGTTCTTC. The encoded protein is CASSRQGSRSYNEQFF.

The chain employs TRBV19 and TRBJ2-1; D perhaps matches TRBD2 (5 bases). The CDR3 consists of 12 residues. V gave up 6 bases and J gave up 11 bases, with 14 bases separating them. Looked up from germline, CDR1 is LNHDA and CDR2 is SQIVND (reference sequence). CDR3 in DNA: TGTGCCAGTAGCCCGGAGGCTGGGAAGCAGTTCTTC. This gives the protein CASSPEAGKQFF. The complete variable domain, with remaining parts taken from reference TRBV19 and TRBJ2-1, reads DGGITQSPKYLFRKEGQNVTLSCEQNLNHDAMYWYRQDPGQGLRLIYYSQIVNDFQKGDIAEGYSVSREKKESFPLTVTSAQKNPTAFYLCASSPEAGKQFFGPGTRLTVL.

The J gene is TRBJ2-3, the V gene TRBV19; D gene unclear. The length of the CDR3 is 14 residues. Germline loops: CDR1 LNHDA, CDR2 SQIVND (reference sequence). Deletions cut 6 bases from V and 3 bases from J, with 13 bases between. The CDR3 DNA is TGTGCCAGTAGGGATCGGATCTCAACAGATACGCAGTATTTT. Amino acid sequence: CASRDRISTDTQYF.

This sequence joins TRBV5-4 and TRBJ2-1; 13 bases agree with TRBD2. V dropped 0 bases and J dropped 5; count of bases not matched to a gene: 14. In germline, CDR1 is SGHNT, CDR2 YYREEE (reference sequence). The CDR3 is made up of 20 amino acids. DNA for the CDR3: TGTGCCAGCAGCTTGGGCGGACAACTAGCGGGAGGGCCCTTGGACAATGAGCAGTTCTTC. It yields the protein CASSLGGQLAGGPLDNEQFF.

The chain recombines TRBV9 with TRBJ1-3, with D possibly TRBD1 on 5 matching bases. This CDR3 is built from 14 residues. The germline CDR1 and CDR2 sequences are SGDLS and YYNGEE. V was trimmed by 0 bases and J by 4 bases, leaving 8 bases between them. CDR3 residues: CASSVGGRGNTIYF. The CDR3 coding sequence is TGTGCCAGCAGCGTAGGGGGGAGAGGAAACACCATATATTTT.

This chain links TRBV5-1 with TRBJ1-1; D is ambiguous. V lost 2 bases and J lost 8, with 16 bases in between. Germline lookup yields CDR1 SGHRS and CDR2 YFSETQ. This CDR3 spans 14 amino acids. The CDR3 coding sequence is TGCGCCAGCAGCTTAGAAGGAGGCCTCCGGGAAGCTTTCTTT. Protein sequence: CASSLEGGLREAFF.

The rearrangement joins TRBV2 to TRBJ2-7; TRBD2 is a possible D gene (6 bases). CDR1 and CDR2 (germline): SNHLY, FYNNEI. This CDR3 region has 13 residues. V was shortened by 8 bases and J by 0 bases, with 11 bases between the two germline ends. The CDR3, as DNA: TGTGCCAGCCTGTGGGACTTCTCCTACGAGCAGTACTTC. This gives the protein CASLWDFSYEQYF.

The rearrangement links TRBV10-3 to TRBJ1-4; tentative D call: TRBD1 (5 bases). The CDR3 totals 14 residues. Germline V CDR1 and CDR2: ENHRY, SYGVKD. The V end lost 6 bases, the J end lost 4 bases, and 12 bases lay between the germline ends. In DNA form, the CDR3 reads TGTGCCATCAGATCCGGGACGGATAATGAAAAACTGTTTTTT. Its protein is CAIRSGTDNEKLFF.

This rearrangement joins TRBV10-3 to TRBJ2-2; D may be TRBD2 (5 bases). CDR1 is ENHRY, CDR2 SYGVKD, per germline. CDR3 length equals 14 residues. Trimming left V 2 bases short and J 4 bases short, with 8 bases between. The CDR3 DNA reads TGTGCCATCAGTGAGCGGGATCGCACCGGGGAGCTGTTTTTT. This codes for CAISERDRTGELFF.

J is TRBJ2-1 and V is TRBV10-3, with D possibly matching TRBD2 (5 bases). The CDR3 sequence is 20 residues long. From germline, CDR1 is ENHRY and CDR2 SYGVKD. Trimming removed 1 base at V and 5 bases at J, with 27 bases between. CDR3 in amino acids: CAISEFVRGSNRLPHNEQFF. CDR3 DNA: TGTGCCATCAGTGAGTTCGTTCGGGGTAGCAACCGGTTACCTCACAATGAGCAGTTCTTC.

The chain recombines TRBV6-6 with TRBJ2-7, with 9 bases aligning to TRBD2. CDR3 length equals 15 residues. Looked up from germline, CDR1 is MNHNY and CDR2 is SVGAGI (reference sequence). Trimming removed 6 bases from V and 5 bases from J; junction bases left unmatched: 11. The CDR3 nucleotides are TGTGCCAGCAGGGGCGGTGGCGGGAGGGTCCACGAGCAGTACTTC. Amino acid sequence: CASRGGGGRVHEQYF.

V usage is TRBV6-5 and J usage is TRBJ2-7, with D possibly TRBD1 on 5 matching bases. Per germline, CDR1 MNHEY and CDR2 SVGAGI. The V end was cut by 4 bases, the J end by 2 bases, with 15 bases between. This CDR3 has 15 residues. The CDR3 loop is CASSSQGGRTYEQYF. The CDR3, as DNA: TGTGCCAGCAGTTCCCAGGGTGGAAGGACCTACGAGCAGTACTTC.

This sequence joins TRBV9 and TRBJ1-1, with TRBD1 matching over 10 bases. Trimming cost V 4 bases and J 3 bases; bases outside gene matches: 6. Germline lookup yields CDR1 SGDLS and CDR2 YYNGEE. The CDR3 runs to 15 residues. The CDR3 nucleotides are TGTGCCAGCAGCCCCAGACAGGGGGCTTACACTGAAGCTTTCTTT. Translated, it gives CASSPRQGAYTEAFF. Full variable domain (rest looked up from reference TRBV9 and TRBJ1-1): DSGVTQTPKHLITATGQRVTLRCSPRSGDLSVYWYQQSLDQGLQFLIQYYNGEERAKGNILERFSAQQFPDLHSELNLSSLELGDSALYFCASSPRQGAYTEAFFGQGTRLTVV.

The chain couples TRBV9 to TRBJ2-1; 12 bases map to TRBD2. CDR1 is SGDLS and CDR2 is YYNGEE in the germline V gene. With V trimmed by 2 bases and J by 4 bases, 13 bases remained unmatched. The length of the CDR3 is 19 residues. CDR3 sequence: CASSVIGLAGKDRYNEQFF. The DNA of the CDR3 is TGTGCCAGCAGCGTGATCGGACTAGCGGGAAAAGATCGGTACAATGAGCAGTTCTTC.

V and J are TRBV7-2 and TRBJ1-5; the D gene is possibly TRBD1 (6 bases). Germline CDR1 reads SGHTA; CDR2 reads FQGNSA. Trimming shortened V by 5 bases and J by 7 bases, and 18 bases separated the two germline ends. This CDR3 has 15 residues. The CDR3 nucleotides read TGTGCCAGCAGCCCCACTAGGGGGGAGGAACAGCCCCAGCATTTT. Translation: CASSPTRGEEQPQHF.

This clone was seen a few times. The chain uses TRBV5-6 and TRBJ1-6; TRBD1 matches 8 bases. V lost 0 bases and J lost 11; bases outside the gene matches: 10. Per germline, CDR1 SGHDT and CDR2 YYEEEE. This CDR3 is 16 amino acids long. The CDR3 loop reads CASSLDRTGIQPPLHF. The CDR3 DNA reads TGTGCCAGCAGCTTGGATCGGACAGGGATCCAACCACCCCTCCACTTT.

The chain recombines TRBV4-1 with TRBJ1-6; D gene ambiguous. From germline, CDR1 is MGHRA and CDR2 YSYEKL. V was pared by 4 bases and J by 6 bases, with 16 bases between. The CDR3 is 16 residues long. DNA of the CDR3: TGCGCCAGCAGCCCATCAAACGGACCGCGTAATTCACCCCTCCACTTT. Amino acid sequence: CASSPSNGPRNSPLHF.

In its sample, this clone was seen once. The chain combines TRBV10-1 with TRBJ1-2; TRBD1 might be the D (5 bases). The ends were cut back, 9 bases at V and 4 bases at J, with 12 bases in the middle. The CDR3 has 12 residues. Germline V lookup: CDR1 WNHNN, CDR2 SYGVQD (reference sequence). The CDR3 nucleotides read TGCGCCAGGGGGGGGACCGCCTATGGCTACACCTTC. Its translation is CARGGTAYGYTF.

The rearrangement links TRBV27 to TRBJ1-1, with D possibly matching TRBD1 (5 bases). The CDR3 runs 15 residues. V was clipped by 5 bases and J by 0 bases, with 13 bases between them. Per the germline V gene, CDR1 is MNHEY and CDR2 is SMNVEV (reference sequence). Written as DNA, the CDR3 is TGTGCCAGCAGTGCCCGGGGACGGTTGAACACTGAAGCTTTCTTT. Translating gives CASSARGRLNTEAFF.

This chain links TRBV5-8 with TRBJ2-1; the match to TRBD2 covers 12 bases. V lost 0 bases, J lost 3 bases, and 7 bases stayed unmatched. Per the germline V gene, CDR1 is SGHTS and CDR2 is YDEGEE. The CDR3 has 18 amino acids. The CDR3 DNA sequence: TGTGCCAGCAGCTTGGTCCGACTAGCGGGAGCCATCTACAATGAGCAGTTCTTC. Translating it yields CASSLVRLAGAIYNEQFF.

The genes are TRBV11-2 and TRBJ2-7, with 12 positions matching TRBD2. V was pared by 1 base and J by 3 bases, with 4 bases of the junction left unmatched. CDR3 length equals 16 residues. Germline V gene data show CDR1 as SGHAT and CDR2 as FQNNGV. The CDR3 nucleotides read TGTGCCAGCAGCTTAGGGACTAGCGGGGCCAACTACGAGCAGTACTTC. Translated: CASSLGTSGANYEQYF.

The chain carries TRBV7-9 and TRBJ2-2, with 10 bases aligning to TRBD1. Germline CDR1 is SEHNR and CDR2 is FQNEAQ (reference sequence). The junction had 11 bases not matched to a gene; V was cut back by 5 bases and J by 8 bases. This CDR3 region has 16 residues. CDR3 in DNA: TGTGCCAGCAGCCCGGGACAGGGGCCCCTTGGGGGGGAGCTGTTTTTT. It is translated as CASSPGQGPLGGELFF.

J is TRBJ2-7 and V is TRBV27; D might be TRBD1 (5 bases). Looked up from germline, CDR1 is MNHEY and CDR2 is SMNVEV (reference sequence). This CDR3 spans 15 amino acids. The ends were cut back, 2 bases at V and 0 bases at J, with 11 bases in the middle. The CDR3 here is CASSLRGRSSYEQYF. In nucleotides, the CDR3 is TGTGCCAGCAGTTTAAGGGGTCGGAGCTCCTACGAGCAGTACTTC.

This sequence joins TRBV6-6 and TRBJ1-2, with D possibly matching TRBD1 (5 bases). The germline V and J ends were trimmed by 4 bases and 1 base, with 7 bases remaining between them. The germline V gene encodes CDR1 MNHNY and CDR2 SVGAGI (reference sequence). The CDR3 contains 13 residues. In DNA form, the CDR3 reads TGTGCCAGCAGTTCAGGGAATAACTATGGCTACACCTTC. Protein sequence: CASSSGNNYGYTF.

This clone was seen a single time. This rearrangement joins TRBV7-9 to TRBJ1-6; 9 bases are shared with TRBD1. Germline CDR1 SEHNR, CDR2 FQNEAQ (reference sequence). V lost 3 bases to trimming and J lost 4 bases; unmatched junction nucleotides: 10. The CDR3 spans 18 residues. The CDR3 sequence is CASSFPPDRGKYNSPLHF. The CDR3 nucleotides are TGTGCCAGCAGCTTCCCCCCGGACAGGGGAAAGTATAATTCACCCCTCCACTTT. The whole variable domain, filled in from reference TRBV7-9 and TRBJ1-6, reads DTGVSQNPRHKITKRGQNVTFRCDPISEHNRLYWYRQTLGQGPEFLTYFQNEAQLEKSRLLSDRFSAERPKGSFSTLEIQRTEQGDSAMYLCASSFPPDRGKYNSPLHFGNGTRLTVT.

The chain has TRBV7-9 and TRBJ2-7; a weak D match, TRBD1 (6 bases). The germline gives CDR1 SEHNR, CDR2 FQNEAQ (reference sequence). Trimming removed 6 bases at V and 2 bases at J, with 17 bases between. The CDR3 is 15 residues long. This CDR3 is CASSPSGAGTYEQYF. CDR3 DNA sequence: TGTGCCAGCAGTCCCTCAGGGGCGGGCACCTACGAGCAGTACTTC.

The chain combines TRBV6-5 with TRBJ1-1, with a weak D call TRBD1 (6 bases). V lost 6 bases, J lost 5 bases, and 19 bases lay in between. The V gene's germline CDR1 is MNHEY and CDR2 SVGAGI. The CDR3 has 15 amino acids. The CDR3 DNA follows: TGTGCCAGCAGGAGGGGGGCCCCGGTTCCGACTGAAGCTTTCTTT. Its protein product is CASRRGAPVPTEAFF.